This is a list of T cell receptor beta chains from one sample in a study of tumor-infiltrating lymphocytes in glioblastoma multiforme. Using its own MiXCR run on the multiplex PCR reads, TCRdb lists one record per CDR3 protein. The table has 7,500 to 10,000 distinct CDR3 sequences, about 67% seen once. The sequencing sample was made of brain tumor tissue. The receptors shown here come from a male donor with glioblastoma. The CDR3 runs from the conserved cysteine through the conserved F or W. The D gene is left open where the match is weak. Some rows have no size entry. The others give once, few or many, or a class for an expanded clone.

TRBV28	.	13	TRBJ2-3	.	CASTLDGRDTQYF	TGTGCCAGCACCTTGGACGGGAGAGATACGCAGTATTTT
TRBV11-3	.	17	TRBJ2-1	.	CASSLGGSALEINEQFF	TGTGCCAGCAGCTTAGGTGGAAGCGCCCTGGAAATCAATGAGCAGTTCTTC
TRBV6-5	many	12	TRBJ1-1	.	CASSYSNTEAFF	TGTGCCAGCAGTTACTCGAACACTGAAGCTTTCTTT
TRBV28	.	16	TRBJ2-1	TRBD2	CASSFYLAGGPNEQFF	TGTGCCAGCAGTTTTTATCTAGCGGGAGGGCCAAATGAGCAGTTCTTC
TRBV6-5	.	16	TRBJ1-1	TRBD1	CASNSAGTGRNTEAFF	TGTGCCAGCAACTCGGCGGGGACAGGACGTAACACTGAAGCTTTCTTT
TRBV10-3	medium-sized	15	TRBJ2-1	.	CAISDGDAFGNEQFF	TGTGCCATCAGTGACGGGGACGCCTTCGGCAATGAGCAGTTCTTC
TRBV29-1	once	10	TRBJ2-1	.	CSVAGNEQFF	TGCAGCGTTGCAGGGAATGAGCAGTTCTTC
TRBV4-2	once	15	TRBJ2-5	.	CVSSQERGYGETQYF	TGTGTCAGTAGCCAAGAAAGAGGGTATGGGGAGACCCAGTACTTC
TRBV29-1	.	13	TRBJ2-7	.	CSVRTDDSYEQYF	TGCAGCGTCCGAACTGACGACTCCTACGAGCAGTACTTC
TRBV20-1	.	13	TRBJ2-5	.	CSAREFGGETQYF	TGCAGTGCTAGAGAGTTTGGAGGAGAGACCCAGTACTTC
TRBV10-3	few	14	TRBJ2-5	.	CAISESGGLGTQYF	TGTGCCATCAGTGAGTCAGGAGGGTTGGGGACCCAGTACTTC
TRBV6-1	once	13	TRBJ2-3	TRBD1	CALDRGAPDTQYF	TGTGCCCTGGACAGGGGGGCCCCAGATACGCAGTATTTT
TRBV11-3	.	16	TRBJ2-5	.	CASSLDQGRPLWTQYF	TGTGCCAGCAGCTTAGATCAAGGACGGCCCCTTTGGACCCAGTACTTC
TRBV20-1	.	20	TRBJ2-3	TRBD2	CSASRPGLAGGPSGTDTQYF	TGCAGTGCTAGTCGCCCAGGATTAGCGGGAGGGCCGAGTGGCACAGATACGCAGTATTTT
TRBV20-1	.	14	TRBJ2-3	.	CSARDRRHTDTQYF	TGCAGTGCTAGAGACCGGCGACACACAGATACGCAGTATTTT
TRBV4-1	many	13	TRBJ1-1	.	CASSQEIPTGAFF	TGCGCCAGCAGCCAAGAGATTCCGACTGGAGCTTTCTTT
TRBV5-1	many	16	TRBJ1-1	TRBD1	CASSAGQGSLNTEAFF	TGCGCCAGCAGCGCCGGACAGGGCTCCCTGAACACTGAAGCTTTCTTT
TRBV29-1	large	13	TRBJ1-1	.	CSVEHSSNTEAFF	TGCAGCGTTGAACATTCCAGCAACACTGAAGCTTTCTTT
TRBV29-1	.	18	TRBJ2-5	TRBD2	CSIEGLAGERGSFETQYF	TGCAGCATTGAAGGACTAGCGGGAGAAAGAGGGTCGTTTGAGACCCAGTACTTC
TRBV11-3	.	17	TRBJ2-5	TRBD2	CASSLAVLAGPQETQYF	TGTGCCAGCAGCTTAGCTGTTCTAGCGGGTCCCCAAGAGACCCAGTACTTC
TRBV4-1	medium-sized	16	TRBJ1-3	.	CASSQVLKVSGNTIYF	TGCGCCAGCAGCCAAGTCCTAAAGGTCTCTGGAAACACCATATATTTT
TRBV12-3/TRBV12-4	.	12	TRBJ1-2	.	CASSSANYGYIF	TGTGCTAGCAGCTCAGCTAACTATGGCTACATCTTC
TRBV29-1	.	14	TRBJ2-1	.	CIVGGRQGGNEQLF	TGCATCGTTGGGGGACGGCAGGGGGGCAATGAGCAGTTATTC
TRBV7-9	many	15	TRBJ2-7	.	CASSDRDTSSYEQYF	TGTGCCAGCAGCGACCGGGACACGAGCTCCTACGAGCAGTACTTC
TRBV11-2	.	14	TRBJ2-5	.	CASSLVVSGQTQYF	TGTGCCAGCAGCTTAGTAGTTTCGGGGCAGACCCAGTACTTC
TRBV10-2	large	12	TRBJ2-1	.	CAISTGANEQFF	TGCGCCATCTCGACAGGTGCGAATGAGCAGTTCTTC
TRBV6-5	.	13	TRBJ2-1	.	CAGSYPPANEQFF	TGTGCCGGCAGTTACCCACCCGCCAATGAGCAGTTCTTC
TRBV29-1	once	12	TRBJ2-7	.	CSVEVYGDEQYF	TGCAGCGTTGAAGTTTACGGGGACGAGCAGTACTTC